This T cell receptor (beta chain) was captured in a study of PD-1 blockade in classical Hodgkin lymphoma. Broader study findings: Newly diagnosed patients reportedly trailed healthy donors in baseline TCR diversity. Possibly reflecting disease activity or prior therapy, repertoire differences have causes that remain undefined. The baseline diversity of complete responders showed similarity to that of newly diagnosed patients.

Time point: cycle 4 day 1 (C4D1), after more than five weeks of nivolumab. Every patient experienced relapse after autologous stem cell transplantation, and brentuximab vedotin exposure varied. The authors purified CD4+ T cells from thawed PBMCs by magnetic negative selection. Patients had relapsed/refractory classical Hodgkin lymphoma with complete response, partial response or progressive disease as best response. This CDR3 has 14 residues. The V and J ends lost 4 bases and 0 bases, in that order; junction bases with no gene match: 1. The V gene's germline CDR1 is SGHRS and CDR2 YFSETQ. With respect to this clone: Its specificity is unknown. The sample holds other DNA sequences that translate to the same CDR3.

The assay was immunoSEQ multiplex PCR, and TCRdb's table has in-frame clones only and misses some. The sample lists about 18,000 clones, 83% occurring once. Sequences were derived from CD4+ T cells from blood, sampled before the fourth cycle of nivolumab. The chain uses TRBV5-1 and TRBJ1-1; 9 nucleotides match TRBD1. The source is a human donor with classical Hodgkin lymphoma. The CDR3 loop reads CASSRTGVNTEAFF. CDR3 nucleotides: TGCGCCAGCAGCCGGACAGGGGTGAACACTGAAGCTTTCTTT.